This T cell receptor (beta chain) was retrieved from a study of shared clonotypes between healthy human individuals. V was trimmed by 7 bases and J by 0 bases, leaving 13 bases between them. This CDR3 contains 14 residues. Germline loops: CDR1 SQVTM, CDR2 ANQGSEA. Sequencing was performed with immunoSEQ multiplex PCR; in TCRdb, only in-frame clones are kept and a portion is missing. This table holds more than 2 million clones, almost 96% found once. The specimen was naive CD4+ T cells sorted from blood. Subset denoted: CD45RA+ positively selected. This TCR was recovered from a man between 18 and 35 years old in good health. V gene TRBV29-1 combines with J gene TRBJ2-1; D possibly uses TRBD1 or TRBD2 (5 bases each). The CDR3 is CSAVWGTSYNEQFF. DNA for the CDR3: TGCAGCGCCGTGTGGGGGACCTCCTACAATGAGCAGTTCTTC.